This is a list of T cell receptor beta chains from one sample in a study of beta chain features in type 1 diabetes. The repertoire was sequenced with immunoSEQ multiplex PCR; TCRdb's copy has only in-frame clones and lacks some. The sample shows 620,000 or so clones, around a sixth of them seen only once. Source material: naive CD4+ T cells from blood. Source of these receptors: a man aged 18 to 30 in good health. Both conserved end residues are part of each CDR3. A D gene is named only where the DNA matches it firmly. Not all rows give a size; the values are once, few, many and, for expanded clones, a class.

NA	TRBJ1-1	NA	TRBV14	TGTGCCAGCAGTTTCGGCAGGGGAGTAAGAGCTTTCTTT	CASSFGRGVRAFF
NA	TRBJ2-7	NA	TRBV18	TGTGCCAGCTCACCCCCGAGGCGCTACGAGCAGTACTTC	CASSPPRRYEQYF
TRBD2	TRBJ2-4	NA	TRBV2	TGTGCCAGCAGTGAAGTTCCCCGACTAGCGGGAGTCGTTCGGGCCAAAAACATTCAGTACTTC	CASSEVPRLAGVVRAKNIQYF
TRBD1	TRBJ2-3	few	TRBV6-5	TGTGCCAGCAGTTACTCGATGAGGGGGCGCACAGATACGCAGTATTTT	CASSYSMRGRTDTQYF
NA	TRBJ2-3	NA	TRBV27	TGTGCCAGCAGTTCTCACCGGGTGAGCACAGATACGCAGTATTTT	CASSSHRVSTDTQYF
NA	TRBJ2-1	few	TRBV11-3	TGTGCCAGCAGCCCGAGGAGGGCGAATGAGCAGTTCTTC	CASSPRRANEQFF
NA	TRBJ2-1	few	TRBV4-2	TGTGCCAGCAGCCACAAAGCGCGGAGCTCCTACAATGAGCAGTTCTTC	CASSHKARSSYNEQFF
NA	TRBJ1-2	NA	TRBV7-9	TGTGCCAGCAGCATTACCCAGGGTAACTATGGCTACACCTTC	CASSITQGNYGYTF
NA	TRBJ2-1	NA	TRBV18	TGTGCCAGCTCACCAGACTTGGGGCTTAATGAGCAGTTCTTC	CASSPDLGLNEQFF
NA	TRBJ1-2	few	TRBV18	TGTGCCAGCTCACCACCGGCAGGAACTAAAGGCTACACCTTC	CASSPPAGTKGYTF
NA	TRBJ1-5	many	TRBV7-9	TGTGCCAGCAGCCCCCTGAATCAGCCCCAGCATTTT	CASSPLNQPQHF
NA	TRBJ1-1	NA	TRBV7-3	TGTGCCAGCAGCCTGCAACAGGGCATGAACACTGAAGCTTTCTTT	CASSLQQGMNTEAFF
TRBD1	TRBJ2-5	few	TRBV10-3	TGTGCCATCAGGGACAGGGAACAAGAGACCCAGTACTTC	CAIRDREQETQYF
NA	TRBJ1-2	few	TRBV27	TGTGCCAGCAGTCGGGGGGGCGCCGTTAACTATGGCTACACCTTC	CASSRGGAVNYGYTF
TRBD1	TRBJ2-7	NA	TRBV20-1	TGCAGTGCAGACAGGGCTCGCCAGCAGTACTTC	CSADRARQQYF
TRBD1	TRBJ2-7	NA	TRBV10-3	TGTGCCATCAGTGAGGCGGCGGGACAGGGGTCCTACGAGCAGTACTTC	CAISEAAGQGSYEQYF
NA	TRBJ1-6	few	TRBV9	TGTGCCAGCACCGTGGGAAAGGGCGGAGAAAATTCACCCCTCCACTTT	CASTVGKGGENSPLHF
TRBD2	TRBJ2-7	few	TRBV4-1	TGCGCCAGCAGCCGTCCCGGGACTAGTGTCTACGAGCAGTACTTC	CASSRPGTSVYEQYF
TRBD2	TRBJ2-1	NA	TRBV7-3	TGTGCCAGCAGCTTTAGCGGGGGAAATGAGCAGTTCTTC	CASSFSGGNEQFF
NA	TRBJ2-4	few	TRBV7-2	TGTGCCAGCAGCGGCAAAAACATTCAGTACTTC	CASSGKNIQYF
NA	TRBJ2-1	NA	TRBV19	TGTGCCAGTAGTAGGCTACAAGTATACAATGAGCAGTTCTTC	CASSRLQVYNEQFF
NA	TRBJ2-5	NA	TRBV9	TGTGCCAGCAGCGTTTCTGGGGCCGTGGGCCAAGAGACCCAGTACTTC	CASSVSGAVGQETQYF
TRBD1	TRBJ1-5	few	TRBV28	TGTGCCAGCAGTTTATTGGGACAGGGCGGCAATCAGCCCCAGCATTTT	CASSLLGQGGNQPQHF
NA	TRBJ2-5	few	TRBV10-3	TGTGCCATCAGTGCCAACAGGGCGGAGGGGGAGACCCAGTACTTC	CAISANRAEGETQYF
NA	TRBJ2-3	NA	TRBV19	TGTGCCAGTAGTTCCTCGAGTGCTACAGATACGCAGTATTTT	CASSSSSATDTQYF
NA	TRBJ1-2	NA	TRBV7-2	TGTGCCAGCAGCTTATTTATCCCTAACTATGGCTACACCTTC	CASSLFIPNYGYTF
TRBD2	TRBJ2-7	NA	TRBV5-1	TGCGCCAGCAGCTTGACGGGGGGAAACTACTACGAGCAGTACTTC	CASSLTGGNYYEQYF
TRBD2	TRBJ2-1	NA	TRBV7-9	TGTGCCAGCAGCTTAGAATTGGTCGCGGGAGCCTACAATGAGCAGTTCTTC	CASSLELVAGAYNEQFF
NA	TRBJ2-5	NA	TRBV5-1	TGCGCCAGCAGCTTGGTACTCTCGAACCAAGAGACCCAGTACTTC	CASSLVLSNQETQYF
NA	TRBJ1-2	NA	TRBV30	TGTGCCTGGAGCCGGGGGTTCGCTGGCTACACCTTC	CAWSRGFAGYTF
NA	TRBJ1-2	NA	TRBV7-9	TGTGCCAGCAGCGAAGGAGGGACCCCGGCGTTCTATGGCTACACCTTC	CASSEGGTPAFYGYTF
TRBD1	TRBJ2-7	NA	TRBV5-4	TGTGCCAGCAGCCCAGGGGGCGAGGTAGGCGAGCAGTACTTC	CASSPGGEVGEQYF
NA	TRBJ2-7	NA	TRBV9	TGTGCCAGCAGCCCGGGACTTCCATTCGAGCAGTACTTC	CASSPGLPFEQYF
NA	TRBJ2-1	NA	TRBV7-2	TGTGCCAGCAGCCCCTTCAATGAGCAGTTCTTC	CASSPFNEQFF
NA	TRBJ2-6	few	TRBV11-3	TGTGCCAGCAGCTCCGAAGACAGTCACTCTGGGGCCAACGTCCTGACTTTC	CASSSEDSHSGANVLTF
NA	TRBJ1-1	NA	TRBV9	TGTGCCAGCAGCGTAGGAACTGGATTGAACACTGAAGCTTTCTTT	CASSVGTGLNTEAFF
NA	TRBJ1-5	NA	TRBV6-6	TGTGCCAGCATAGGTCAGCCCCAGCATTTT	CASIGQPQHF
NA	TRBJ1-1	NA	TRBV27	TGTGCCACCGGGAAGGGGAACACTGAAGCTTTCTTT	CATGKGNTEAFF
NA	TRBJ1-6	NA	TRBV5-1	TGCGCCAGCAGCCCCGGACACACTAATTCACCCCTCCACTTT	CASSPGHTNSPLHF
NA	TRBJ1-1	few	TRBV9	TGTGCCAGCAGCGTAGACTTGGGGAGCCTGAACACTGAAGCTTTCTTT	CASSVDLGSLNTEAFF
NA	TRBJ2-5	NA	TRBV5-1	TGCGCCAGCAGCTTGTCGGGAGACAAAGAGACCCAGTACTTC	CASSLSGDKETQYF
TRBD2	TRBJ2-3	few	TRBV5-1	TGCGCCAGCAGCCCTAGCGGGAGTGGAGGTACGCAGTATTTT	CASSPSGSGGTQYF
TRBD2	TRBJ2-7	NA	TRBV27	TGTGCCAGCAGTTTTCGGACTAGCACCACAGGCCCCTACGAGCAGTACTTC	CASSFRTSTTGPYEQYF
NA	TRBJ2-1	few	TRBV11-2	TGTGCCAGCAGCTTAGTGTTTGGTTCCTACAATGAGCAGTTCTTC	CASSLVFGSYNEQFF
NA	TRBJ2-1	few	TRBV19	TGTGCCAGTTCGCGACGTGACAATGAGCAGTTCTTC	CASSRRDNEQFF
TRBD2	TRBJ2-1	few	TRBV19	TGTGCCAGCTTCCCGGGACTAGTATCCTACAATGAGCAGTTCTTC	CASFPGLVSYNEQFF
NA	TRBJ1-2	few	TRBV5-1	TGCGCCAGCAGCTTGGCCGAAAAGGGAGACTATGGCTACACCTTC	CASSLAEKGDYGYTF
NA	TRBJ2-7	NA	TRBV7-2	TGTGCCAGCAGCCCCACCAGGGCAGGGACCTACGAGCAGTACTTC	CASSPTRAGTYEQYF
NA	TRBJ1-5	few	TRBV5-8	TGTGCCAGCAGCTTGTGGCGCAGGTCAGATCAGCCCCAGCATTTT	CASSLWRRSDQPQHF
NA	TRBJ2-2	few	TRBV20-1	TGCAGTGCTAGATTAACCGGGGAGCTGTTTTTT	CSARLTGELFF
NA	TRBJ1-1	NA	TRBV7-9	TGTGCCAGCAGCCGGCAAGGACGCAACACTGAAGCTTTCTTT	CASSRQGRNTEAFF
TRBD1	TRBJ1-2	few	TRBV5-4	TGTGCCAGCAGCTTGCGCGCGACAGGGGGAGATGGCTACACCTTC	CASSLRATGGDGYTF
TRBD1	TRBJ1-1	few	TRBV6-6	TGTGCCAGCAGTTACAGGGGGCGCGAAACTGAAGCTTTCTTT	CASSYRGRETEAFF
NA	TRBJ2-3	NA	TRBV5-4	TGTGCCAGCAGCTTGTCTTGGACAGATACGCAGTATTTT	CASSLSWTDTQYF
NA	TRBJ2-1	NA	TRBV21-1	TGTGCCAGCTACGGGCTAGCGGGCGATGAGCAGTTCTTC	CASYGLAGDEQFF
NA	TRBJ2-7	NA	TRBV28	TGTGCCAGCACCTCACATGGGGGGTCCTACGAGCAGTACTTC	CASTSHGGSYEQYF
NA	TRBJ2-5	few	TRBV6-1	TGTGCCAGCAGTGATTGGCGACAAATACAAGAGACCCAGTACTTC	CASSDWRQIQETQYF
NA	TRBJ1-2	NA	TRBV29-1	TGCAGCGTCCCAATTGACACTGTTACTAACTATGGCTACACCTTC	CSVPIDTVTNYGYTF
TRBD2	TRBJ2-5	NA	TRBV5-1	TGCGCCAGCAGCCGTAGCGGGGACTCTCAAGAGACCCAGTACTTC	CASSRSGDSQETQYF
NA	TRBJ1-4	NA	TRBV7-3	TGTGCCAGCAGTCTATCCGGGACGAGGGAAAAACTGTTTTTT	CASSLSGTREKLFF